This T cell receptor beta chain was profiled in a study of cytomegalovirus exposure and HLA in healthy donors. Study in general: From 150 million to 200 million T cells, an earlier analysis saw around 120 million unique TCR beta sequences. Tens of millions of unique TCRs from HLA-typed donors were held in an early release of data.

This CDR3 has 14 residues. Trimming cost V 3 bases and J 5 bases; bases outside gene matches: 7. The V gene's germline CDR1 is SGDLS and CDR2 YYNGEE. Primers included in the PCR were 60 Vbeta and 13 Jbeta primers. Libraries were prepared by immunoSEQ multiplex PCR; TCRdb keeps only in-frame clonotypes and omits some of them. The sample consists of some 200,000 clones, 82% of them appearing once. The TCR was taken from a woman younger than 30 in good health and CMV-seronegative. Sequencing used PBMCs. The rearrangement uses TRBV9 and TRBJ1-1; 7 positions agree with TRBD1. CDR3 region: CASSATGVLTEAFF. The CDR3 nucleotides are TGTGCCAGCAGCGCCACAGGGGTTTTAACTGAAGCTTTCTTT.